This is a list of T cell receptor beta chains from one sample in a study of T cells in Graves' hyperthyroidism and ophthalmopathy. TCRdb called the multiplex PCR reads again in MiXCR, with one record for every CDR3 protein. The sample contains 400,000 or so distinct CDR3 sequences, more than 12% of which appear only once. Material for sequencing was blood. The receptors here all came from a woman aged 25 to 39 with Graves' ophthalmopathy. Each CDR3 is given with its conserved first and last residue. A D gene is named only where the DNA matches it firmly. Not all rows give a size; the values are once, few, many and, for expanded clones, a class.

d_call	v_call	j_call	clone_size	cdr3_nt	cdr3_aa
.	TRBV7-2	TRBJ1-4	many	TGTGCCAGCAGCTTAGTGGGTCCGGGGGCGGGAGAAAAACTGTTTTTT	CASSLVGPGAGEKLFF
.	TRBV6-1	TRBJ2-7	many	TGTGCCAGCAGTCTGGTTGGGTACTACGAGCAGTACTTC	CASSLVGYYEQYF
TRBD2	TRBV27	TRBJ2-1	.	TGTGCCAGCAGTTTGATCCGAGCGGGGGCCAATGAGCAGTTCTTC	CASSLIRAGANEQFF
.	TRBV12-3/TRBV12-4	TRBJ2-3	many	TGTGCCAGCACCCAAATGACAGATACGCAGTATTTT	CASTQMTDTQYF
.	TRBV15	TRBJ1-2	many	TGTGCCACCAGCAGAGATATCGAGGATGGCTACACCTTC	CATSRDIEDGYTF
.	TRBV27	TRBJ1-1	many	TGTGCCAGCAGTATGACAGCTAGAAGGATTCCCGATGATGCTTTCTTT	CASSMTARRIPDDAFF
TRBD2	TRBV6-2/TRBV6-3	TRBJ2-7	.	TGTGCCAGCAGTTACCCCGGCCTAGCGGGGGGGGAACACGAGCAGTACTTC	CASSYPGLAGGEHEQYF
.	TRBV3-1	TRBJ1-3	few	TGTGCCAGCAGCCAAGAGGTGGCAGGCCGAAGGGGAACCACCATATATTTT	CASSQEVAGRRGTTIYF
.	TRBV7-9	TRBJ2-1	.	TGTGCCAGCAGCTCAGGGGGCGGGGGGGCTAGGGGTGAGCAGTTCTTC	CASSSGGGGARGEQFF
TRBD2	TRBV9	TRBJ2-7	few	TGTGCCAGCAGCATTAGCGGGGGTGCTACCTACGAGCAGTACTTC	CASSISGGATYEQYF
.	TRBV18	TRBJ2-2	many	TGTGCCAGCCGCTCACGGTCGGTGGGCGGGGCGAACACCGGGGAGCTGTTTTTT	CASRSRSVGGANTGELFF
.	TRBV7-2	TRBJ2-1	.	TGTGCCAGCAGCTTAGCGTTTAGTGAATACAATGAGCAGTTCTTC	CASSLAFSEYNEQFF
.	TRBV6-1	TRBJ2-1	many	TGTGCCAGCAGTATACGGGAAGGAGGCAATGAGCAGTTCTTC	CASSIREGGNEQFF
.	TRBV6-2/TRBV6-3	TRBJ2-5	many	TGTGCCAGCAGATCATCTCGGCGGGAAGAGACCCAGTACTTC	CASRSSRREETQYF
TRBD1	TRBV5-1	TRBJ1-1	many	TGCGCCAGCAGCGACCGGGACAGGACCTCTACTGAAGCTTTCTTT	CASSDRDRTSTEAFF